These 10 T cell receptor beta chains originate from one sample sequenced in a study of response to subunit inactivated influenza vaccine (dated by TCRdb to between 2017 and 2018). The method was RT-PCR. The data were produced on an Illumina HiSeq 2500. The public reads were run again by TCRdb, first through fastp at Q25 and then through MiXCR, and only productive beta chains were kept. For every CDR3 protein sequence, its rows merge into one entry that carries the most common genes and DNA. Here the sample has some 800,000 distinct CDR3 sequences; approximately 22% occur a single time. The leading ten clones occupy about 10% of the sample. The specimen comprised PBMCs from blood, sampled about 5 days after vaccination. These receptors came from a man in his fifties who received an inactivated influenza vaccine. Donor details come from another sample of the same person, matched by shared clones.

The chain is built from TRBV6-2 or TRBV6-3 and TRBJ2-7, with 8 bases identical to TRBD2. Germline CDR1 and CDR2: MNHEY and SVGEGT. There are 14 residues in the CDR3. Unmatched junction bases numbered 7, after V lost 2 bases and J lost 7 bases. CDR3 in amino acids: CASSYVAGGLEQYF. DNA for the CDR3: TGTGCCAGCAGTTACGTGGCGGGAGGCTTGGAGCAGTACTTC.

This clonotype was detected only a few times. The chain uses TRBV6-6 and TRBJ2-7; 9 positions match TRBD1. The CDR3 is 13 residues long. Germline CDR1 is MNHNY and CDR2 is SVGAGI (reference sequence). The V and J ends lost 4 bases and 6 bases, in that order; junction bases with no gene match: 4. CDR3 region: CASSSGQGLEQYF. CDR3 DNA: TGTGCCAGCAGTTCAGGACAGGGGCTCGAGCAGTACTTC.

The rearrangement links TRBV19 to TRBJ1-2; D ambiguous. Germline values: CDR1 LNHDA, CDR2 SQIVND (reference sequence). CDR3 length: 12 residues. V lost 5 bases to trimming and J lost 6 bases, with 10 bases between them. The CDR3 here is CASSQGRDGYTF. CDR3 DNA sequence: TGTGCCAGTAGTCAAGGGAGGGATGGCTACACCTTC.

This rearrangement joins TRBV20-1 to TRBJ2-7; 8 bases agree with TRBD1. CDR3 size: 14 residues. CDR1 DFQATT and CDR2 SNEGSKA come from the germline V gene (reference sequence). V gave up 0 bases and J gave up 4 bases; unmatched junction bases: 5. In DNA form, the CDR3 reads TGCAGTGCTAGAGATATTACAGGGGGTTACGAGCAGTACTTC. As protein: CSARDITGGYEQYF.

This clonotype came up a few times. This sequence joins TRBV11-2 and TRBJ2-5, with a tentative D call TRBD1 (5 bases). The V and J ends lost 5 bases and 0 bases respectively, with 13 bases between them. The germline CDR1 and CDR2 sequences are SGHAT and FQNNGV. The CDR3 runs to 15 residues. The CDR3 here is CASSVWGRYQETQYF. Here the CDR3 DNA reads TGTGCCAGCAGCGTTTGGGGCCGGTACCAAGAGACCCAGTACTTC.

This clonotype was detected a few times. The rearrangement joins TRBV7-2 to TRBJ2-7; D is perhaps TRBD1 (6 bases). Per the germline V gene, CDR1 is SGHTA and CDR2 is FQGNSA. The CDR3 length is 14 residues. The V end was cut by 8 bases, the J end by 2 bases, with 16 bases between. The CDR3 region is CASGWTASPYEQYF. The CDR3 nucleotides are TGTGCCAGCGGATGGACAGCCTCCCCCTACGAGCAGTACTTC.

The rearrangement joins TRBV7-2 to TRBJ2-1; 8 nucleotides line up with TRBD1. The CDR3 totals 15 residues. J lost 8 bases, V lost 2 bases, and 8 bases had no gene match. Germline V gene sequence: CDR1 SGHTA, CDR2 FQGNSA. CDR3 protein: CASSLRDRGEDEQFF. DNA of the CDR3: TGTGCCAGCAGCTTACGAGACAGGGGTGAGGATGAGCAGTTCTTC.

The chain uses TRBV5-1 and TRBJ2-5, with D perhaps matching TRBD1 or TRBD2 (5 bases each). Trimming removed 3 bases from V and 1 base from J, with 13 bases in between. CDR1 is SGHRS and CDR2 is YFSETQ in the germline V gene. CDR3 length: 15 residues. CDR3 in DNA: TGCGCCAGCAGCTCCCAGGGAGCCCCCCAAGAGACCCAGTACTTC. Its translation: CASSSQGAPQETQYF.

The chain couples TRBV10-3 to TRBJ2-5; TRBD1 matches at 10 bases. The CDR3 runs to 14 residues. V was pared by 6 bases and J by 3 bases, with 4 bases of the junction left unmatched. Germline-derived CDR1 and CDR2 are ENHRY and SYGVKD. The chain's CDR3 is CAIRGTGDEETQYF. The CDR3 bases are TGTGCCATCAGAGGGACAGGGGATGAAGAGACCCAGTACTTC.

In DNA form, the CDR3 reads TGTGCCAGCAGCTTAGTCGGGGGGGCAGGTGAAAAACTGTTTTTT. Amino acids: CASSLVGGAGEKLFF. The V and J genes are TRBV11-2 and TRBJ1-4; tentatively, D is TRBD1 (6 bases). V dropped 1 base and J dropped 7 bases, with 13 bases sitting between them. Germline V gene sequence: CDR1 SGHAT, CDR2 FQNNGV. The CDR3 runs 15 residues.